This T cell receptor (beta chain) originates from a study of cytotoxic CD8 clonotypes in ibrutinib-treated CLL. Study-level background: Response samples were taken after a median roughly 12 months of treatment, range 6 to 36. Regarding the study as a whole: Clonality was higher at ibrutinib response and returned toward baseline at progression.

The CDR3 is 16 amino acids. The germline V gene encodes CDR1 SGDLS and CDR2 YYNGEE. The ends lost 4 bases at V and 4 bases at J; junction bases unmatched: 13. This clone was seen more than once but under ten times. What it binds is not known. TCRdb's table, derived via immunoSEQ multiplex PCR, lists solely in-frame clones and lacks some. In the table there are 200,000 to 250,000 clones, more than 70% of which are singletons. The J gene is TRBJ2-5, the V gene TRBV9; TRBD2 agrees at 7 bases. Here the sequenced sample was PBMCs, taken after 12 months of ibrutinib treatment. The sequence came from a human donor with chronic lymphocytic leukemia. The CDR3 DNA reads TGTGCCAGCAGCCCCCCGGGCGGGAGAAGGGGAGAGACCCAGTACTTC. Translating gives CASSPPGGRRGETQYF. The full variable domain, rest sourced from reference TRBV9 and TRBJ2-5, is DSGVTQTPKHLITATGQRVTLRCSPRSGDLSVYWYQQSLDQGLQFLIQYYNGEERAKGNILERFSAQQFPDLHSELNLSSLELGDSALYFCASSPPGGRRGETQYFGPGTRLLVL.